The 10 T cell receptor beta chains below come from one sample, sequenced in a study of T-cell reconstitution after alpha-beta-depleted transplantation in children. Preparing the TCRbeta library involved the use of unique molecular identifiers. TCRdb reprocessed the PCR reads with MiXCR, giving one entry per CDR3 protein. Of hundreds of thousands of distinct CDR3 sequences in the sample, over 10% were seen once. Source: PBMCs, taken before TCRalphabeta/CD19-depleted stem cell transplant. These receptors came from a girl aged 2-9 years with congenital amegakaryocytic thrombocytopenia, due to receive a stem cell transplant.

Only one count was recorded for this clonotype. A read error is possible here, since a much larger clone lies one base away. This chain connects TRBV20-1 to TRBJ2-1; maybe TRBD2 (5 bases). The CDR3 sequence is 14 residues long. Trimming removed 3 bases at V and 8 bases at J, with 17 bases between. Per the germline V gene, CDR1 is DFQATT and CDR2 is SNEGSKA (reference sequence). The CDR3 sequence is CSASGIPTVDEQFF. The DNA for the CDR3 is TGCAGTGCTAGCGGGATCCCCACTGTGGATGAGCAGTTCTTC.

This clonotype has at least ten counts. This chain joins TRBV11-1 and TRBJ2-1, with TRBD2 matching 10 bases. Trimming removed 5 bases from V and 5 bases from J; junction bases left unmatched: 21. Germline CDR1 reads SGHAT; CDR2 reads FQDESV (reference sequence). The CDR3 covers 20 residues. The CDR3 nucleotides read TGTGCCAGCAGCGTCTCGTTCCCTAGCGGGAGTTTGGAAATCAACAATGAGCAGTTCTTC. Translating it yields CASSVSFPSGSLEINNEQFF.

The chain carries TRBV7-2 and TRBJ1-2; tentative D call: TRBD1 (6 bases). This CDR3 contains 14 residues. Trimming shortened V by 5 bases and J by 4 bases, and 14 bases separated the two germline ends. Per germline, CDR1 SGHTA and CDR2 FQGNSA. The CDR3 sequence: CASSLIQGAYGYTF. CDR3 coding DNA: TGTGCCAGCAGCCTCATACAGGGAGCCTATGGCTACACCTTC. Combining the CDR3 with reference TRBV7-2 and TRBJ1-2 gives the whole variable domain GAGVSQSPSNKVTEKGKDVELRCDPISGHTALYWYRQSLGQGLEFLIYFQGNSAPDKSGLPSDRFSAERTGGSVSTLTIQRTQQEDSAVYLCASSLIQGAYGYTFGSGTRLTVV.

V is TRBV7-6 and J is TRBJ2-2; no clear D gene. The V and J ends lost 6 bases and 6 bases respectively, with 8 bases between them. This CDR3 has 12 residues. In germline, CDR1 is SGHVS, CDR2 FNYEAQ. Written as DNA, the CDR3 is TGTGCCAGCAGTCCTGATCCCGGGGAGCTGTTTTTT. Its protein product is CASSPDPGELFF.

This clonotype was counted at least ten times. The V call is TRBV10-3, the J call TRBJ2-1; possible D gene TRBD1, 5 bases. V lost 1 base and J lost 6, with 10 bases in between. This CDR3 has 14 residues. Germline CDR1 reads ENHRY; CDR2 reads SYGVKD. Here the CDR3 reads CAISELIGANEQFF. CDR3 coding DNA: TGTGCCATCAGTGAGTTGATAGGGGCCAATGAGCAGTTCTTC.

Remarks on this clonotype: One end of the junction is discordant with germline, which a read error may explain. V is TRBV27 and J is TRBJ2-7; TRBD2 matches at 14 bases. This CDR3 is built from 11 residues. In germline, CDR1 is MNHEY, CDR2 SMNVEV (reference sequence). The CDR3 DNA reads TGTGACTCCGGGACTAGCGGGAGAAAGGCGTTC. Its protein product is CDSGTSGRKAF.

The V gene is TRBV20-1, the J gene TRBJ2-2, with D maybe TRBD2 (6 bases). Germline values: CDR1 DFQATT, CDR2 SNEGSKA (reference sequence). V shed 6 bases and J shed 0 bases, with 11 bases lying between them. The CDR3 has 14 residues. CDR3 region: CSALRRANTGELFF. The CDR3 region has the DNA TGCAGTGCCCTCAGGAGGGCGAACACCGGGGAGCTGTTTTTT.

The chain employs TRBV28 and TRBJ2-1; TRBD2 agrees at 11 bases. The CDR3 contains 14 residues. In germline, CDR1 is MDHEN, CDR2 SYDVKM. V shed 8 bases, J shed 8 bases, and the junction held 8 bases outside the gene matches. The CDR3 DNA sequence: TGTGCCAGCCAACTAGCGGGAGATTTCTATGAGCAGTTCTTC. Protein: CASQLAGDFYEQFF.

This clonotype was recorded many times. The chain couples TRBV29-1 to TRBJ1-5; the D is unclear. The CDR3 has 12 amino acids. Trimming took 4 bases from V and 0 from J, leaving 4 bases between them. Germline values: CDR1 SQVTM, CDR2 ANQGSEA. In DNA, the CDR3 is TGCAGCGTTGGTCTTAGCAATCAGCCCCAGCATTTT. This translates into CSVGLSNQPQHF.

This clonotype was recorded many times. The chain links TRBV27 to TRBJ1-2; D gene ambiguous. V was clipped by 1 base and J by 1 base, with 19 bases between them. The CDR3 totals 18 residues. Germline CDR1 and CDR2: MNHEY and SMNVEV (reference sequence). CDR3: CASSLFATAAPDNYGYTF. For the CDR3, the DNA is TGTGCCAGCAGTTTATTTGCTACGGCCGCCCCTGATAACTATGGCTACACCTTC.